Below, one TCR beta chain is given with its context. Its antigen is unidentified. No progression to ophthalmopathy during 18 months of follow-up defined stable disease. The entry originates in a study of T cells in Graves' hyperthyroidism and ophthalmopathy. Per the germline V gene, CDR1 is MNHNS and CDR2 is SASEGT. The CDR3 contains 15 residues. V lost 0 bases and J lost 6, with 14 bases in between. Regarding the study as a whole: Median prediction lead before ophthalmopathy onset was about 6.5 months with the model.

RNA transcripts gave rise to amplified TCR beta CDR3 regions. With the HTBI primer set, the TCR CDR3 went through a first round of RT-PCR. Each CDR3 protein gets one entry after TCRdb re-called the multiplex PCR reads with MiXCR. The sample comprises 500,000 to 550,000 distinct CDR3 sequences, 20% to 25% of which are singletons, and more than 20% rests with the top ten. The chain employs TRBV6-1 and TRBJ1-2; no definite D call. The receptor was isolated from a man in his late teens or twenties with Graves' hyperthyroidism. The sequencing sample was made of blood. CDR3 protein: CASSEARSLRNGYTF. The CDR3 DNA sequence: TGTGCCAGCAGTGAAGCCCGATCCCTTCGAAATGGCTACACCTTC.